This TCR beta chain is drawn from a study of CD8 T cells in Susac syndrome. Random hexamers were used to reverse transcribe the RNA input (about 0.5 to 1 ug). TCR beta CDR3 was amplified by immunoSEQ multiplex PCR. This amplification extended across 54 Vbeta and 13 Jbeta segments. TCRdb independently ran MiXCR on the immunoSEQ multiplex PCR reads; one entry per CDR3 protein. Among approximately 300,000 distinct CDR3 sequences, 75% to 85% were seen once, and the ten largest hold around 0.21%. This clonotype was seen only once. The sequenced target, TCR beta, came from blood CD8+ and CD4+ T cells. The multiple sclerosis controls were treatment-naive patients, and their relapsing-remitting disease was stable or active. Negative isolation yielded CD4+ and CD8+ T cells, and FACS enriched TEMRA cells. Sequenced material: CD8+ T cells from PBMCs. This TCR came from a human donor with multiple sclerosis.

The CDR3 region is CASSSSGTMTYNEQFF. CDR3 nucleotides: TGTGCCAGCAGCTCATCCGGGACAATGACCTACAATGAGCAGTTCTTC. J is TRBJ2-1 and V is TRBV14, with D tentatively TRBD1 (6 bases). This CDR3 has 16 residues. CDR1 and CDR2 from the germline V gene are SGHDN and FVKESK. The V and J ends lost 5 bases and 2 bases respectively, with 16 bases between them.